A selection of T cell receptor beta chains follows, all from one sample in a study of T cells after yellow fever vaccination. TCRdb called the 5' RACE reads again in MiXCR, with one record for every CDR3 protein. This table holds hundreds of thousands of distinct CDR3 sequences, 8.7% found once. The sample was PBMCs, taken on the day of the first yellow fever vaccination. The receptors shown here come from a man younger than 30 who received the YFV17D yellow fever vaccine. CDR3s include the opening cysteine and the closing phenylalanine or tryptophan. A D gene is named only where the DNA matches it firmly. Some rows mark clone size as missing; the rest say once, few, many or name a class of expanded clone.

TGTGCCAGCAAAAGAGCCCGGGACAGGTCCCAAGAGACCCAGTACTTC	CASKRARDRSQETQYF	TRBV2	TRBJ2-5	16	.	TRBD1
TGTGCCAGCAGCTTAGTAGTGGGGACAGGGCTTAATTCACCCCTCCACTTT	CASSLVVGTGLNSPLHF	TRBV7-2	TRBJ1-6	17	.	TRBD1
TGTGCCAGCTCACCGCCCGGACAGGGAGGATCACCCCTCCACTTT	CASSPPGQGGSPLHF	TRBV18	TRBJ1-6	15	few	TRBD1
TGTGCCAGCAGGCTAATACAGGGGGCAAAAGGCTACACCTTC	CASRLIQGAKGYTF	TRBV6-1	TRBJ1-2	14	.	TRBD1
TGCAGTGCTTACGACAGGGAGTTTGCAACTAATGAAAAACTGTTTTTT	CSAYDREFATNEKLFF	TRBV20-1	TRBJ1-4	16	.	TRBD1
TGTGCCAGCAGCGAACAGGGGGCCGGTGGCGAGACCCAGTACTTC	CASSEQGAGGETQYF	TRBV7-9	TRBJ2-5	15	few	TRBD1
TGCGCCAGCAGAGCGGGGGCAAGACCACCGAACACCGGGGAGCTGTTTTTT	CASRAGARPPNTGELFF	TRBV5-1	TRBJ2-2	17	many	TRBD2
TGTGCCAGCAGTCCCGACAGGGTCTCTGGAAACACCATATATTTT	CASSPDRVSGNTIYF	TRBV28	TRBJ1-3	15	few	TRBD1
TGTGCCAGCAGCCCTGTCCTATTCGGGGGGGGGATTACAGATACGCAGTATTTT	CASSPVLFGGGITDTQYF	TRBV12-3/TRBV12-4	TRBJ2-3	18	few	TRBD2
TGTGCCAGCAGCTTAGTACAGGGTGACCACGAGCAGTACTTC	CASSLVQGDHEQYF	TRBV7-6	TRBJ2-7	14	.	.
TGCGCCAGCGGAGATTCACCCCTCCACTTT	CASGDSPLHF	TRBV4-1	TRBJ1-6	10	few	.
TGCGCCAGCAGCTTGGCCGAAGCGGCAGATACGCAGTATTTT	CASSLAEAADTQYF	TRBV5-1	TRBJ2-3	14	few	.
TGCGCCAGCAGCTGGGTATCGGGGACTAACTCTGGAAACACCATATATTTT	CASSWVSGTNSGNTIYF	TRBV5-1	TRBJ1-3	17	few	.
TGTGCCAGCAGACCCGACTTGGAATCCACAGATACGCAGTATTTT	CASRPDLESTDTQYF	TRBV5-4	TRBJ2-3	15	few	.
TGTGCCAGCACCAAACGGGGCGAGGTACTCAATGAGCAGTTCTTC	CASTKRGEVLNEQFF	TRBV6-1	TRBJ2-1	15	.	.
TGTGCCAGCAGCTTAAGGGCCAGCAGGGTCGCAGATACGCAGTATTTT	CASSLRASRVADTQYF	TRBV7-3	TRBJ2-3	16	.	.
TGTGCCACCAGTGATCCCGGGACGGGGGATACGCAGTATTTT	CATSDPGTGDTQYF	TRBV24-1	TRBJ2-3	14	few	.
TGCAGTGCTAGGGGGGGCGAGGGCTACACCTTC	CSARGGEGYTF	TRBV20-1	TRBJ1-2	11	.	.
TGTGCCAGCAGCTTCAGATCGACTAGCGGGATCACAGATACGCAGTATTTT	CASSFRSTSGITDTQYF	TRBV11-2	TRBJ2-3	17	.	TRBD2
TGCAGTGCTAGAGGGCGTGGAGACAGGGAACCTGGAAACACCATATATTTT	CSARGRGDREPGNTIYF	TRBV20-1	TRBJ1-3	17	few	TRBD1
TGCGCCAGCAGCCAAGGAGACCCTTGGTGGACTAGTTCTTCCTACGAGCAGTACTTC	CASSQGDPWWTSSSYEQYF	TRBV4-3	TRBJ2-7	19	few	TRBD2
TGTGCCAGCGGGGGACAGGGGACCGGGGAGCTGTTTTTT	CASGGQGTGELFF	TRBV2	TRBJ2-2	13	.	TRBD1
TGCAGCGTAGGAGGGACTAGCGGAAGATCTACCGGGGAGCTGTTTTTT	CSVGGTSGRSTGELFF	TRBV29-1	TRBJ2-2	16	.	TRBD2
TGCGCCAGCAGCTCGGCGCCCGGGACCTCTGATGAGCAGTTCTTC	CASSSAPGTSDEQFF	TRBV5-1	TRBJ2-1	15	few	.
TGTGCCAGCAGCAAAGACGGGAACACTGAAGCTTTCTTT	CASSKDGNTEAFF	TRBV7-3	TRBJ1-1	13	.	.
TGCAGCGTCGCCGATGGATCGGTCTACGAGCAGTACTTC	CSVADGSVYEQYF	TRBV29-1	TRBJ2-7	13	many	.
TGTGCCAGCAGTGAAGGTACTAGCGGGGGGTATAGTGAGCAGTTCTTC	CASSEGTSGGYSEQFF	TRBV25-1	TRBJ2-1	16	.	TRBD2
TGCGCCAGCAGCTTGGTGGGGATCCAAGAGACCCAGTACTTC	CASSLVGIQETQYF	TRBV5-1	TRBJ2-5	14	few	.